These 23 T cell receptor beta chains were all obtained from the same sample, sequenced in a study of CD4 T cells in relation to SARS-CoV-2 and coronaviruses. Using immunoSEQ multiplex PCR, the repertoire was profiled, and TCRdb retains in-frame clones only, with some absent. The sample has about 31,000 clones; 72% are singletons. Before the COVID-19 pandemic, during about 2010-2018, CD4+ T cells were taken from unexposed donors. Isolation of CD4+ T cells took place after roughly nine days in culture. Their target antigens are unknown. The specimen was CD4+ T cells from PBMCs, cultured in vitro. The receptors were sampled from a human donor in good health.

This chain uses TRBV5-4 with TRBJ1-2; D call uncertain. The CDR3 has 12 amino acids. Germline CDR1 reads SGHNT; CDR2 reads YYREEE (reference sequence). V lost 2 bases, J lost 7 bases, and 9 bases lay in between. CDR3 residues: CASSFPRGGYTF. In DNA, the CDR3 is TGTGCCAGCAGCTTTCCCCGGGGTGGCTACACCTTC.

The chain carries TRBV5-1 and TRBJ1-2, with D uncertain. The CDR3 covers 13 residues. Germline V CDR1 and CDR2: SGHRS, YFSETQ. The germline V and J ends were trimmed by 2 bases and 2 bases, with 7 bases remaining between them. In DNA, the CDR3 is TGCGCCAGCAGCTTAGTCATGAACTATGGCTACACCTTC. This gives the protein CASSLVMNYGYTF.

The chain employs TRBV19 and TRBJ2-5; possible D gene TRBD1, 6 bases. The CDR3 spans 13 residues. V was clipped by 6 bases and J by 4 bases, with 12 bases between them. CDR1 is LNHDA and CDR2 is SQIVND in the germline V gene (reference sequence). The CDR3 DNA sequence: TGTGCCAGTAGACGGACAGTTGGAGAGACCCAGTACTTC. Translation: CASRRTVGETQYF.

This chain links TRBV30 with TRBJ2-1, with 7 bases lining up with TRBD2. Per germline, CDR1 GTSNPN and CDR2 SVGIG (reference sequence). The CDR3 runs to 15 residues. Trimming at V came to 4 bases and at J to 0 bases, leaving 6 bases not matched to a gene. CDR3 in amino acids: CAWTLAVSSYNEQFF. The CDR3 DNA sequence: TGTGCCTGGACCCTAGCGGTGAGCTCCTACAATGAGCAGTTCTTC.

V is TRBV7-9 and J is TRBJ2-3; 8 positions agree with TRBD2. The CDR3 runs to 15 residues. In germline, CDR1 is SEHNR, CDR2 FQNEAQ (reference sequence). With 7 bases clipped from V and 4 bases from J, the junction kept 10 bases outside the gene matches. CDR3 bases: TGTGCCAGCACCGGAGGCGGGGGGACTTCAGATACGCAGTATTTT. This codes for CASTGGGGTSDTQYF.

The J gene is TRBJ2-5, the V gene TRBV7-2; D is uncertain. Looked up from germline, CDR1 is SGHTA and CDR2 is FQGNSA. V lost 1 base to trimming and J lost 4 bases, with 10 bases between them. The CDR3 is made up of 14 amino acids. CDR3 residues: CASSLGWVGETQYF. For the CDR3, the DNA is TGTGCCAGCAGCTTAGGGTGGGTGGGAGAGACCCAGTACTTC.

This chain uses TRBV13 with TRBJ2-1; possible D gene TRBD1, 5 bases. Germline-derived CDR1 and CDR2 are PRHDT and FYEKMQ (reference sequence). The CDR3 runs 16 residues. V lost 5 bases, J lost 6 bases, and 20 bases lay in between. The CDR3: CASSPTRQTLINEQFF. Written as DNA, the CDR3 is TGTGCCAGCAGCCCAACCCGACAGACCCTGATCAATGAGCAGTTCTTC.

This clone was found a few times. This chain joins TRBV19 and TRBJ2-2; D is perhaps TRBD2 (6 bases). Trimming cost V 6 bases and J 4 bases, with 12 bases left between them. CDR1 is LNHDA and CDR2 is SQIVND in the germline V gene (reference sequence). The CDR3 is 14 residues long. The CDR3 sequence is CASSRSGGTGELFF. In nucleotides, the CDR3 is TGTGCCAGTAGCCGGTCCGGGGGCACCGGGGAGCTGTTTTTT.

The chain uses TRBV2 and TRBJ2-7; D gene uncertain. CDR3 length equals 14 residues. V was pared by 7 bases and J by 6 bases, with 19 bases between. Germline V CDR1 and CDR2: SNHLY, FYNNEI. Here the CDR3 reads CASNSITVFGEQYF. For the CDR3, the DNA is TGTGCCAGCAATTCTATTACAGTTTTCGGCGAGCAGTACTTC.

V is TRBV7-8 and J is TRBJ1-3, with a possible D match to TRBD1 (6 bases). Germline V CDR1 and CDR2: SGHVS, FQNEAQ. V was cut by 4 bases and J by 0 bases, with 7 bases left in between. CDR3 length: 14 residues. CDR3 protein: CASSSGVSGNTIYF. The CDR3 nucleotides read TGTGCCAGCAGCTCAGGGGTCTCTGGAAACACCATATATTTT.

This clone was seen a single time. DNA of the CDR3: TGTGCCAGTAGTATTCAGTTAAGCTCCTACAATGAGCAGTTCTTC. Its protein is CASSIQLSSYNEQFF. This chain connects TRBV19 to TRBJ2-1; D not resolved. Germline lookup yields CDR1 LNHDA and CDR2 SQIVND (reference sequence). This CDR3 contains 15 residues. V was cut by 3 bases and J by 0 bases, with 9 bases left in between.

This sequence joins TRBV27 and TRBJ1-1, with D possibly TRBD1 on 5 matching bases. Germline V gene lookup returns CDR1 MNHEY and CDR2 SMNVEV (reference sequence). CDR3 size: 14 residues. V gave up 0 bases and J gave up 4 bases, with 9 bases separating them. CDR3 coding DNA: TGTGCCAGCAGTTTATCGCGAAGGGGCACTGAAGCTTTCTTT. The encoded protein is CASSLSRRGTEAFF.

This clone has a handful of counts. CDR3 sequence (DNA): TGTGCCAGCAGCTTAAGGTCAGGGGATAGCAATCAGCCCCAGCATTTT. Its translation: CASSLRSGDSNQPQHF. The rearrangement uses TRBV7-4 and TRBJ1-5; tentatively, D is TRBD1 (6 bases). Germline CDR1 reads SGHVT; CDR2 reads SQSDAQ. V lost 2 bases to trimming and J lost 0 bases, with 11 bases between them. The CDR3 consists of 16 residues.

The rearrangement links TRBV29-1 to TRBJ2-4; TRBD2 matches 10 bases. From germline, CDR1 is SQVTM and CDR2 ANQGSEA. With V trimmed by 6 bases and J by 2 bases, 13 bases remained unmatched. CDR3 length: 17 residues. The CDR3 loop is CSVGGLAEWGSKNIQYF. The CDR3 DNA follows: TGCAGCGTAGGAGGACTAGCGGAGTGGGGGTCCAAAAACATTCAGTACTTC.

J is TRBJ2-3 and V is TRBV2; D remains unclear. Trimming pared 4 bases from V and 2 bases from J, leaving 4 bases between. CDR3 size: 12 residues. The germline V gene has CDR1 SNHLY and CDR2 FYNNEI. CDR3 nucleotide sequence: TGTGCCAGCAGTGCCGACACAGATACGCAGTATTTT. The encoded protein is CASSADTDTQYF.

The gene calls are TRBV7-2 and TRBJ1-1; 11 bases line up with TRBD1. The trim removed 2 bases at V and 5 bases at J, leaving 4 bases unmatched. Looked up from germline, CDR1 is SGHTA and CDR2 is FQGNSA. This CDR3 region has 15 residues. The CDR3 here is CASSLSGQGATEAFF. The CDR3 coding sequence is TGTGCCAGCAGCTTATCCGGACAGGGGGCGACTGAAGCTTTCTTT. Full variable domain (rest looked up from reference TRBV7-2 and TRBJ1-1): GAGVSQSPSNKVTEKGKDVELRCDPISGHTALYWYRQSLGQGLEFLIYFQGNSAPDKSGLPSDRFSAERTGGSVSTLTIQRTQQEDSAVYLCASSLSGQGATEAFFGQGTRLTVV.

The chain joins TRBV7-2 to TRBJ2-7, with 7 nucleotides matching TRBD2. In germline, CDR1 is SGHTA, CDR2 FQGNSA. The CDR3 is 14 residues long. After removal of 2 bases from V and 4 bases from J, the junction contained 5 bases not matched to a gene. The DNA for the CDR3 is TGTGCCAGCAGCTTAAGTCGGGGGGTTTACGAGCAGTACTTC. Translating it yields CASSLSRGVYEQYF.

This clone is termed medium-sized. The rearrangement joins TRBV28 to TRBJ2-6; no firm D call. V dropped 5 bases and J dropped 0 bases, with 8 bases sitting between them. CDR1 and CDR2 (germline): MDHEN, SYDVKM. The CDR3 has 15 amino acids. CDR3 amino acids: CASSIGNSGANVLTF. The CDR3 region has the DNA TGTGCCAGCAGTATTGGGAACTCTGGGGCCAACGTCCTGACTTTC.

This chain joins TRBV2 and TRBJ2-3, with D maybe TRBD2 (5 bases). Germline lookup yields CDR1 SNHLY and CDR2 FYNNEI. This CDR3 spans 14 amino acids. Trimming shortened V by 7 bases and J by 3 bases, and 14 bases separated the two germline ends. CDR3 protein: CASKRERATDTQYF. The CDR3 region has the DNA TGTGCCAGCAAGAGGGAGAGGGCGACAGATACGCAGTATTTT.

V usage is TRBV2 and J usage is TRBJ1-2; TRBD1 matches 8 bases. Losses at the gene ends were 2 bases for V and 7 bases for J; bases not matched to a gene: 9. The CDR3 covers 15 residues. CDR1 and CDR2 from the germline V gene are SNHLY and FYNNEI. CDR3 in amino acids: CASSEIRDRGSGYTF. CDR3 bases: TGTGCCAGCAGTGAAATTAGAGACAGGGGAAGTGGCTACACCTTC.

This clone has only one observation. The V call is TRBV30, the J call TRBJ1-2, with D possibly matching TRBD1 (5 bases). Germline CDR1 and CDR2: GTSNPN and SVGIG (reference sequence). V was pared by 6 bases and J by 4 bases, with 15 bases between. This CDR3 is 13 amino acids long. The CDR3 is CACQRGGSYGYTF. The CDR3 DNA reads TGTGCCTGTCAGCGGGGGGGGTCCTATGGCTACACCTTC.

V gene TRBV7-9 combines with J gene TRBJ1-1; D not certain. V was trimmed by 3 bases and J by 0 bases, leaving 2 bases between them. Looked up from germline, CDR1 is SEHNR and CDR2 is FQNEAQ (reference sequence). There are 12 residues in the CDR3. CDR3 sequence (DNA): TGTGCCAGCAGCTTGGTGAACACTGAAGCTTTCTTT. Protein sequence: CASSLVNTEAFF.

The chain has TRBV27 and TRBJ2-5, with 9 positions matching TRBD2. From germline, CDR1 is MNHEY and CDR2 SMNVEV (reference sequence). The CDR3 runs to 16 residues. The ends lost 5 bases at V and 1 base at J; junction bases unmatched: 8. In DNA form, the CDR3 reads TGTGCCAGCAGTCCGGGTACTAGCGGGCGCCAAGAGACCCAGTACTTC. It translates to CASSPGTSGRQETQYF.